This record looks at one T cell receptor (beta chain) sequence and its context. What it binds is unknown. PCR involved 60 Vbeta and 13 Jbeta primers. Generated by immunoSEQ multiplex PCR, the TCRdb table keeps only in-frame clones and is missing some. The repertoire holds 150,000 to 200,000 clones, with 75% to 85% as singletons. This sample is drawn from a study of cytomegalovirus exposure and HLA in healthy donors. Whereas donors were nominally healthy upon sampling, unrecorded immune exposures were probable. Study-wide results and caveats: Across donors, sequencing depth was assumed by presence/absence analyses to be roughly uniform. Generally TCR sequences proved uncommon, though certain public TCRs appeared in numerous donors. In vitro assays verified that three CMV-associated chains recognized CMV antigens specifically.

The specimen sequenced was PBMCs. This sequence originates from a woman between 18 and 29 years old in good health and CMV-seropositive.

Written as DNA, the CDR3 is TGTGCCAGCAGCCTTTCTAGCGGGGGCGTGTTCTTC. Protein sequence: CASSLSSGGVFF. The V gene is TRBV7-2, the J gene TRBJ2-1; 10 bases are a match to TRBD2. The CDR3 sequence is 12 residues long. V shed 5 bases and J 15 bases; nucleotides not matched to a gene: 7. Germline values: CDR1 SGHTA, CDR2 FQGNSA.